This TCR beta chain derives from a study of Graves' ophthalmopathy and Graves' hyperthyroidism. Overall study results and limits: Blood samples also showed most expanded thyroid clonotypes exceeding 0.001 frequency.

The CDR3 extends over 12 amino acids. Per the germline V gene, CDR1 is MNHEY and CDR2 is SVGEGT. V lost 6 bases to trimming and J lost 10 bases; unmatched junction nucleotides: 7. The authors amplified TCR beta CDR3 regions, and they did so from RNA transcripts for repertoire sequencing. An initial RT-PCR round employing HTBI primers preceded a second-round multiplex PCR. One entry per CDR3 protein, called by TCRdb with MiXCR from the multiplex PCR reads. This sample has about 390,000 distinct CDR3 sequences, with about a sixth found just once. This clonotype was picked up many times. Its antigen is unknown.

The V call is TRBV6-2 or TRBV6-3, the J call TRBJ1-1, with 8 bases matching TRBD1. This sequence originates from an adult woman with stable Graves' hyperthyroidism. The sequenced sample was peripheral blood. The DNA for the CDR3 is TGTGCCAGCAGCTTCAGGACAGGGAGAGCTTTCTTT. Its protein product is CASSFRTGRAFF.